This T cell receptor (beta chain) was captured in a study of vaccination and CD4 T cells after COVID-19. V lost 4 bases, J lost 2 bases, and 13 bases lay in between. Germline V lookup: CDR1 KGHDR, CDR2 SFDVKD. CDR3 length: 15 residues. This clonotype was counted only a few times. Its target is not known. As for treatment: approximately 11-day PBMC culture with coronavirus spike peptide pools or control peptides (ViraFEST assay). ViraFEST used peptide pools to expand antigen-specific T cells before TCR sequencing. Sequence data for DNA of cultured CD4+ T cells were generated by the Oncomine TCR Beta short-read assay. In TCRdb, the PCR reads were re-called with MiXCR into one record per CDR3 protein. This table holds fewer than 15,000 distinct CDR3 sequences, 35% to 50% found once.

The V call is TRBV24-1, the J call TRBJ2-5; possible D gene TRBD2, 5 bases. The clonotype originates from a human donor with COVID-19. Material: cultured CD4+ T cells from blood. CDR3 protein: CATSDPGPGQETQYF. The CDR3 region has the DNA TGTGCCACCAGTGACCCCGGTCCGGGGCAAGAGACCCAGTACTTC.